The next 3 T cell receptor beta chains were all read from a single sample in a study of T-cell memory formation after mild COVID-19. TCRdb re-called the 5' RACE reads with MiXCR, one entry per CDR3 protein. The sample holds a few hundred thousand distinct CDR3 sequences; around 15% are singletons and the top ten take under 25%. The sample taken for sequencing was PBMCs or a T cell subset sorted from them (not recorded which). The receptors shown here come from a young man who had mild COVID-19 (a few samples of this study predate the infection). Cell type and time point are not known.

There are a few counts of this clonotype. The chain links TRBV7-2 to TRBJ2-3; 8 bases map to TRBD2. This CDR3 is 16 amino acids long. V shed 1 base, J shed 7 bases, and the junction held 10 bases outside the gene matches. The germline CDR1 and CDR2 sequences are SGHTA and FQGNSA. Here the CDR3 DNA reads TGTGCCAGCAGCTTAGTCGGCGGGGGGCCCGGGAATACGCAGTATTTT. Translated: CASSLVGGGPGNTQYF. Full variable domain (missing parts from reference TRBV7-2 and TRBJ2-3): GAGVSQSPSNKVTEKGKDVELRCDPISGHTALYWYRQSLGQGLEFLIYFQGNSAPDKSGLPSDRFSAERTGGSVSTLTIQRTQQEDSAVYLCASSLVGGGPGNTQYFGPGTRLTVL.

The rearrangement links TRBV7-2 to TRBJ2-1; the D is unclear. V gave up 3 bases and J gave up 6 bases, with 6 bases separating them. Germline V gene sequence: CDR1 SGHTA, CDR2 FQGNSA. This CDR3 has 12 amino acids. The CDR3 DNA is TGTGCCAGCAGCTTCGAGGCCAATGAGCAGTTCTTC. Its translation: CASSFEANEQFF. The whole variable domain, remainder taken from reference TRBV7-2 and TRBJ2-1, is GAGVSQSPSNKVTEKGKDVELRCDPISGHTALYWYRQSLGQGLEFLIYFQGNSAPDKSGLPSDRFSAERTGGSVSTLTIQRTQQEDSAVYLCASSFEANEQFFGPGTRLTVL.

This clonotype has only a few counts. The J gene is TRBJ1-2, the V gene TRBV4-2; weak D call: TRBD1 (6 bases). V was shortened by 1 base and J by 6 bases, with 12 bases between the two germline ends. CDR1 and CDR2 from the germline V gene are LGHNA and YNFKEQ. The CDR3 is 14 amino acids. The CDR3 DNA reads TGTGCCAGCAGCCAAGGTTCGGGGGGCAATGGCTACACCTTC. Amino acids: CASSQGSGGNGYTF.